This passage covers 18 T cell receptor beta chains from one sample sequenced in a study of identical twins. TCRdb recomputed calls from the 5' RACE reads with MiXCR, one row per CDR3 protein. The sample lists around 1.7 million distinct CDR3 sequences, roughly 35% occurring once. The sample taken for sequencing was cord blood. The receptor source for this set is a newborn girl in good health.

This clonotype turned up a few times. V usage is TRBV5-1 and J usage is TRBJ2-7, with 9 bases aligning to TRBD2. There are 15 residues in the CDR3. CDR1 is SGHRS and CDR2 is YFSETQ in the germline V gene. V was clipped by 1 base and J by 4 bases; unmatched bases: 6. CDR3 residues: CASSLSGGPRYEQYF. In DNA, the CDR3 is TGCGCCAGCAGCTTGAGCGGGGGGCCGAGATACGAGCAGTACTTC.

The rearrangement joins TRBV20-1 to TRBJ2-5, with 7 bases identical to TRBD2. Losses at the gene ends were 1 base for V and 11 bases for J; bases not matched to a gene: 4. The CDR3 has 11 residues. The germline V gene encodes CDR1 DFQATT and CDR2 SNEGSKA (reference sequence). The CDR3 DNA reads TGCAGTGCTAGAGTAGCGGGCAAGCAGTACTTC. Its protein product is CSARVAGKQYF.

In the case of this clonotype: Compared with germline, one end of the junction differs, possibly owing to a read error. The chain uses TRBV3-1 and TRBJ2-1; the match to TRBD2 covers 11 bases. Germline CDR1 reads LGHDT; CDR2 reads YNNKEL (reference sequence). The CDR3 loop spans 17 amino acids. The CDR3 nucleotides read TGTGCCAGCAGCCAAGGCTCTAGCGGGGGGACCCACAATGTGCAGTTCTTC. Its protein is CASSQGSSGGTHNVQFF.

The chain couples TRBV20-1 to TRBJ2-5; D not resolved. From germline, CDR1 is DFQATT and CDR2 SNEGSKA (reference sequence). The V end lost 3 bases, the J end lost 2 bases, and 7 bases lay between the germline ends. The length of the CDR3 is 12 residues. CDR3 DNA sequence: TGCAGTGCTAGCGGGCCTCAAGAGACCCAGTACTTC. Protein: CSASGPQETQYF.

As DNA, the CDR3 is TGCGCCACCAGGAGGGTAGCGGGGGACAATGAGCAGTTCTTC. Amino acid sequence: CATRRVAGDNEQFF. The chain recombines TRBV10-1 with TRBJ2-1; the match to TRBD2 covers 9 bases. The length of the CDR3 is 14 residues. The germline gives CDR1 WNHNN, CDR2 SYGVQD (reference sequence). The V gene end was trimmed by 10 bases and the J gene end by 5 bases; junction bases not matched to a gene: 9.

V gene TRBV16 combines with J gene TRBJ2-3; D call uncertain. The CDR3 sequence is 14 residues long. The germline V and J ends were trimmed by 0 bases and 6 bases, with 10 bases remaining between them. From germline, CDR1 is KGHSY and CDR2 FQNENV. The CDR3 is CASSQSSVGDTQYF. The DNA for the CDR3 is TGTGCCAGCAGCCAATCCAGTGTTGGGGATACGCAGTATTTT.

In this sample, this clonotype turned up a few times. This chain uses TRBV20-1 with TRBJ1-1; 7 bases align to TRBD1. V was clipped by 5 bases and J by 4 bases; unmatched bases: 7. The CDR3 loop spans 13 amino acids. Germline V lookup: CDR1 DFQATT, CDR2 SNEGSKA (reference sequence). Written as DNA, the CDR3 is TGCAGTGCTGCCTCCCAGGGGGGCACTGAAGCTTTCTTT. This sequence encodes CSAASQGGTEAFF.

DNA of the CDR3: TGTGCCAGCAGCCCCAAGGGACTAGCTATAAGCTCCTACAATGAGCAGTTCTTC. It encodes CASSPKGLAISSYNEQFF. The chain couples TRBV5-6 to TRBJ2-1; 9 nucleotides match TRBD2. The length of the CDR3 is 18 residues. Germline-derived CDR1 and CDR2 are SGHDT and YYEEEE. The V segment lost 4 bases and the J segment 0 bases; nucleotides outside the gene matches: 11.

The chain is built from TRBV20-1 and TRBJ1-2; no clear D gene. This CDR3 is built from 13 residues. Trimming cost V 4 bases and J 4 bases, with 13 bases left between them. CDR1 is DFQATT and CDR2 is SNEGSKA in the germline V gene (reference sequence). The CDR3 spells CSATEGLPYGYTF. Here the CDR3 DNA reads TGCAGTGCTACCGAGGGTCTCCCCTATGGCTACACCTTC.

The rearrangement joins TRBV4-1 to TRBJ1-1, with 11 bases identical to TRBD1. This CDR3 is 15 amino acids long. The V segment lost 3 bases and the J segment 4 bases; nucleotides outside the gene matches: 4. Germline V lookup: CDR1 MGHRA, CDR2 YSYEKL. CDR3 residues: CASSHAGTGGTEAFF. The CDR3 region has the DNA TGCGCCAGCAGCCATGCCGGGACAGGGGGCACTGAAGCTTTCTTT.

A few counts support this clonotype. The chain recombines TRBV20-1 with TRBJ2-3, with 8 bases matching TRBD2. The CDR3 spans 15 residues. Germline CDR1 reads DFQATT; CDR2 reads SNEGSKA (reference sequence). V lost 0 bases, J lost 1 base, and 3 bases stayed unmatched. The CDR3 nucleotides are TGCAGTGCTAGAGATGGACTAGCCGGCACAGATACGCAGTATTTT. It translates to CSARDGLAGTDTQYF.

This chain links TRBV11-2 with TRBJ1-1; TRBD1 might be the D (6 bases). Germline assignment: CDR1 SGHAT and CDR2 FQNNGV. V dropped 5 bases and J dropped 1 base, with 14 bases sitting between them. The CDR3 extends over 15 amino acids. The CDR3 here is CASSPYRAPNTEAFF. For the CDR3, the DNA is TGTGCCAGCAGCCCCTACAGGGCCCCGAACACTGAAGCTTTCTTT.

About this clonotype: A much larger clone differs from this one at a single base, so this may be a read error. The gene calls are TRBV2 and TRBJ2-1, with D maybe TRBD2 (6 bases). The length of the CDR3 is 17 residues. The germline V gene encodes CDR1 SNHLY and CDR2 FYNNEI. Trimming pared 0 bases from V and 3 bases from J, leaving 15 bases between. The CDR3 protein is CASSEALPSDHYNEQFF. CDR3 nucleotides: TGTGCCAGCAGTGAAGCGCTTCCTAGCGATCACTACAATGAGCAGTTCTTC.

The gene calls are TRBV20-1 and TRBJ1-5; unclear D gene. Germline V gene lookup returns CDR1 DFQATT and CDR2 SNEGSKA (reference sequence). V was clipped by 3 bases and J by 4 bases, with 13 bases between them. This CDR3 has 14 residues. The CDR3 DNA reads TGCAGTGCTAGTCCGGCCGGACCGAATCAGCCCCAGCATTTT. Protein product: CSASPAGPNQPQHF.

This clonotype was detected a few times. The rearrangement joins TRBV24-1 to TRBJ2-1; 11 bases are a match to TRBD2. The CDR3 runs 21 residues. Germline loops: CDR1 KGHDR, CDR2 SFDVKD. With V trimmed by 3 bases and J by 3 bases, 18 bases remained unmatched. CDR3 sequence: CATSDLETGQGGLAGYNEQFF. The CDR3 DNA reads TGTGCCACCAGTGATCTAGAAACTGGACAGGGAGGACTAGCGGGCTACAATGAGCAGTTCTTC.

The chain joins TRBV5-1 to TRBJ2-1; no definite D call. Germline V gene data show CDR1 as SGHRS and CDR2 as YFSETQ. Between the trimmed V and J ends, which lost 0 bases and 11 bases, there was a span of 9 bases. The CDR3 is 12 residues long. The CDR3: CASSLGLNKQFF. The CDR3 DNA reads TGCGCCAGCAGCTTGGGGCTGAATAAGCAGTTCTTC.

V usage is TRBV7-2 and J usage is TRBJ1-6, with 9 nucleotides matching TRBD1. The germline CDR1 and CDR2 sequences are SGHTA and FQGNSA. The CDR3 has 16 residues. V shed 5 bases and J 7 bases; nucleotides not matched to a gene: 9. The CDR3 is CASSLRTGTGNSPLHF. The DNA of the CDR3 is TGTGCCAGCAGCCTCAGAACCGGGACAGGGAATTCACCCCTCCACTTT.

The chain has TRBV5-1 and TRBJ1-2; 7 positions match TRBD1. The CDR3 consists of 13 residues. J was trimmed by 13 bases and V by 0 bases; bases with no gene match: 9. From germline, CDR1 is SGHRS and CDR2 YFSETQ. The CDR3 loop is CASSLARGQFGTF. The CDR3 DNA is TGCGCCAGCAGCTTGGCAAGGGGACAGTTTGGCACCTTC.